The 3 T cell receptor beta chains below were found in one sample sequenced in a study of blood T cell repertoires in COVID-19. Data came from immunoSEQ multiplex PCR; TCRdb stores just in-frame clones and leaves some out. The table shows 450,000 to 500,000 clones, with 75% to 90% occurring only once. The sample taken for sequencing was peripheral blood. The receptors shown here come from a human donor in a cohort sampled during active COVID-19.

To note about this clone: Other DNA sequences in the same sample also yield this CDR3. V usage is TRBV19 and J usage is TRBJ2-5; 8 nucleotides agree with TRBD1. The CDR3 is 13 amino acids. CDR1 is LNHDA, CDR2 SQIVND, per germline (reference sequence). V trimming: 5 bases; J trimming: 3 bases; junction bases outside the gene matches: 2. CDR3 coding DNA: TGTGCCAGTAGTTCGGACAGGGAAGAGACCCAGTACTTC. Protein: CASSSDREETQYF.

The rearrangement uses TRBV11-3 and TRBJ2-1, with 12 bases identical to TRBD1. Trimming removed 5 bases from V and 1 base from J; junction bases left unmatched: 9. This CDR3 comprises 18 residues. Germline-derived CDR1 and CDR2 are SGHNT and YENEEA. The CDR3 protein is CASSPRGTGGLSYNEQFF. The CDR3 nucleotides are TGTGCCAGCAGCCCTAGGGGGACAGGGGGCTTGTCCTACAATGAGCAGTTCTTC.

The rearrangement joins TRBV19 to TRBJ1-2; D call uncertain. Trimming removed 7 bases at V and 0 bases at J, with 9 bases between. The CDR3 loop spans 13 amino acids. Germline V lookup: CDR1 LNHDA, CDR2 SQIVND (reference sequence). The CDR3 region has the DNA TGTGCCAGTACCCACAATTCTAACTATGGCTACACCTTC. Amino acids: CASTHNSNYGYTF.